This record concerns one T cell receptor (beta chain) sequence. The germline gives CDR1 MNHNY, CDR2 SVGAGI (reference sequence). This CDR3 contains 14 residues. V gave up 4 bases and J gave up 3 bases; unmatched junction bases: 2. The data derive from a study of blood T cell repertoires in COVID-19. As for the study in general: Sites across the United States, Italy and Spain contributed samples from acute and convalescent COVID-19. The analysed material was cDNA or gDNA that came from T cells, B-cell-depleted T cells, or PBMCs.

Authors' methods: Cell counts per sample came from amplifying reference gene primers. The repertoire was sequenced with immunoSEQ multiplex PCR; TCRdb's copy has only in-frame clones and lacks some. V, J and clone size are taken as reported in that table, and D and trimming were inferred from the DNA itself. The sample yields approximately 190,000 clones, 82% seen once. The chain links TRBV6-6 to TRBJ2-7, with TRBD1 matching 11 bases. This sequence was found in a human donor with acute or convalescent COVID-19. The donor label of this sample is uncertain. Sequenced sample: peripheral blood. CDR3 protein: CASSSGTGGYEQYF. CDR3 in DNA: TGTGCCAGCAGTTCTGGGACAGGGGGCTACGAGCAGTACTTC.